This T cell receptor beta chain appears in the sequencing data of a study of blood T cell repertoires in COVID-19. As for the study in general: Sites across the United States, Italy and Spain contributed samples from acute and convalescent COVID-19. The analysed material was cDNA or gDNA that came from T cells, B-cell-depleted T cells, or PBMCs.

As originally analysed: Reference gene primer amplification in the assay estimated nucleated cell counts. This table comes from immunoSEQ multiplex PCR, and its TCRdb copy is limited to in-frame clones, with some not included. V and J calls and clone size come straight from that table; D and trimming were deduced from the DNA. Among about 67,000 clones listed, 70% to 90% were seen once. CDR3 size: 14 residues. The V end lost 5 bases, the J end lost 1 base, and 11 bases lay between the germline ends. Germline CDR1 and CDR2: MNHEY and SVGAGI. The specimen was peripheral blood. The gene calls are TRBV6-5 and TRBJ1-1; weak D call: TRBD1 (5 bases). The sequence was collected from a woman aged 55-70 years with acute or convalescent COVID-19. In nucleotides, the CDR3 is TGTGCCAGCAGTCGCACAGGCGCGAACACTGAAGCTTTCTTT. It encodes CASSRTGANTEAFF.